This is a list of T cell receptor beta chains from one sample in a study of blood T cell repertoires in COVID-19. Assay used: immunoSEQ multiplex PCR; TCRdb lists only in-frame clones, some missing. The table has around 61,000 clones, about nine tenths seen once. The sample was peripheral blood. The receptors come from a man between 60 and 70 years old with acute or convalescent COVID-19. Each CDR3 is given with its conserved first and last residue. A D gene is named only where the DNA matches it firmly. Part of the rows lack a size; the others show once, few, many or a class for expanded clones.

clone_size,d_call,v_call,j_call,cdr3_aa,cdr3_nt
.,.,TRBV6-5,TRBJ1-2,CASIGTYYGYTF,TGTGCCAGCATTGGCACCTACTATGGCTACACCTTC
.,.,TRBV28,TRBJ1-3,CASSLGGSPHSGNTIYF,TGTGCCAGCAGCCTAGGAGGCAGTCCGCACTCTGGAAACACCATATATTTT
.,.,TRBV27,TRBJ2-2,CATSTGRSGFGELFF,TGTGCCACTAGCACAGGGAGATCCGGATTCGGGGAGCTGTTTTTT
.,.,TRBV21-1,TRBJ2-2,CASSKDQILGTGGKDGELFF,TGTGCCAGCAGCAAGGATCAAATCCTCGGGACAGGGGGCAAGGACGGGGAGCTGTTTTTT
.,TRBD1,TRBV19,TRBJ1-5,CASKILQGNQPQHF,TGTGCCAGTAAGATTCTACAGGGGAATCAGCCCCAGCATTTT
.,.,TRBV19,TRBJ1-5,CASRLIPGGLHQPQHF,TGTGCCAGTAGACTCATTCCGGGAGGGCTCCACCAGCCCCAGCATTTT
.,TRBD1,TRBV19,TRBJ1-2,CASSITGTGDFGGYTF,TGTGCCAGTAGTATCACCGGGACAGGGGATTTCGGTGGCTACACCTTC
.,TRBD1,TRBV18,TRBJ1-1,CASQGDRDTEAFF,TGTGCCAGCCAAGGGGACAGGGACACTGAAGCTTTCTTT
.,TRBD1,TRBV5-1,TRBJ1-2,CASSFARDSMLGYTF,TGCGCCAGCAGCTTTGCCCGGGACAGCATGCTTGGCTACACCTTC
.,TRBD1,TRBV19,TRBJ1-1,CASSSRTGRVGTEAFF,TGTGCCAGTAGTTCGAGGACAGGGAGGGTTGGCACTGAAGCTTTCTTT
few,TRBD2,TRBV6-4,TRBJ2-3,CASSMGGVSDTQYF,TGTGCCAGCAGCATGGGGGGGGTTTCAGATACGCAGTATTTT